Each of the 30 T cell receptor beta chains below was sequenced from the same sample in a study of shared clonotypes between healthy human individuals. Clones were read by immunoSEQ multiplex PCR, and TCRdb kept only the in-frame ones, dropping some. The table lists millions of clones, 85% to 95% of them singletons. The specimen was naive CD4+ T cells from PBMCs. Subset noted: CD45RA+ positively selected. These receptors all stem from a man younger than 35 in good health. Some clones in this sample may be carry-over from other donors' samples.

The chain recombines TRBV6-1 with TRBJ2-3; TRBD1 agrees at 7 bases. V gave up 4 bases and J gave up 2 bases; unmatched junction bases: 15. The CDR3 has 18 residues. The germline V gene encodes CDR1 MNHNS and CDR2 SASEGT. The CDR3 DNA reads TGTGCCAGCAGTGGGTTTCGTGGACAGGCTTCTCTCACAGATACGCAGTATTTT. It yields the protein CASSGFRGQASLTDTQYF.

The J gene is TRBJ1-1, the V gene TRBV10-3; tentative D call: TRBD1 (5 bases). Trimming stripped 6 bases from V and 7 bases from J, with 21 bases between. The CDR3 consists of 15 residues. Germline CDR1 is ENHRY and CDR2 is SYGVKD. The CDR3 loop is CAISSTRQPGGEAFF. The CDR3 DNA follows: TGTGCCATCAGCTCTACTAGACAGCCAGGCGGTGAAGCTTTCTTT.

About this clone itself: Other DNA sequences of this sample code for an identical CDR3. The chain links TRBV11-2 to TRBJ2-5, with D possibly being TRBD1 or TRBD2 (5 bases each). Germline values: CDR1 SGHAT, CDR2 FQNNGV. The length of the CDR3 is 14 residues. The V gene lost 1 base and the J gene lost 3 bases, with 9 bases spanning the gap. The CDR3 here is CASSLGGAEETQYF. The CDR3 region has the DNA TGTGCCAGCAGCTTAGGAGGGGCGGAAGAGACCCAGTACTTC.

This clone has just one count. The chain joins TRBV7-9 to TRBJ1-2; no firm D call. This CDR3 has 12 residues. Germline CDR1 and CDR2: SEHNR and FQNEAQ (reference sequence). V was shortened by 5 bases and J by 8 bases, with 12 bases between the two germline ends. For the CDR3, the DNA is TGTGCCAGCAGCCTCAGTTTCGGGGGCTACACCTTC. It translates to CASSLSFGGYTF.

CDR3 DNA: TGTGCCAGCAGCCCCCGTCCCGGGACAGGGGTCGGAAACACCATATATTTT. Amino acids: CASSPRPGTGVGNTIYF. The chain links TRBV7-6 to TRBJ1-3; 10 bases are a match to TRBD1. The CDR3 totals 17 residues. CDR1 is SGHVS and CDR2 is FNYEAQ in the germline V gene. The junction had 11 bases not matched to a gene; V was cut back by 5 bases and J by 4 bases.

CDR3 protein: CAIAGEGNTIYF. DNA of the CDR3: TGTGCCATCGCAGGGGAAGGAAACACCATATATTTT. V is TRBV10-3 and J is TRBJ1-3; D may be TRBD1 (6 bases). This CDR3 has 12 residues. CDR1 ENHRY and CDR2 SYGVKD come from the germline V gene. With 8 bases removed from V and 4 bases from J, the gap between germline ends came to 9 bases.

The rearrangement uses TRBV7-2 and TRBJ2-5, with TRBD2 matching over 8 bases. Trimming removed 5 bases from V and 3 bases from J; junction bases left unmatched: 5. CDR1 is SGHTA, CDR2 FQGNSA, per germline. The CDR3 has 14 residues. CDR3 in amino acids: CASSPQAGEETQYF. The CDR3 DNA is TGTGCCAGCAGCCCCCAAGCGGGAGAAGAGACCCAGTACTTC.

V usage is TRBV28 and J usage is TRBJ2-7; maybe TRBD2 (5 bases). The CDR3 contains 15 residues. From germline, CDR1 is MDHEN and CDR2 SYDVKM. Trimming shortened V by 5 bases and J by 5 bases, and 19 bases separated the two germline ends. CDR3: CASSLTQLGNNEQYF. The CDR3 bases are TGTGCCAGCAGTCTAACCCAACTAGGAAACAACGAGCAGTACTTC.

The rearrangement uses TRBV5-1 and TRBJ2-1; possible D gene TRBD2, 5 bases. Deletions cut 1 base from V and 2 bases from J, with 10 bases between. This CDR3 is 15 amino acids long. Germline V lookup: CDR1 SGHRS, CDR2 YFSETQ. The CDR3 nucleotides read TGCGCCAGCAGCTTGAGTACAGCGGCCTACAATGAGCAGTTCTTC. It yields the protein CASSLSTAAYNEQFF.

This sequence joins TRBV5-4 and TRBJ2-7, with 8 bases matching TRBD2. This CDR3 spans 15 amino acids. With 0 bases clipped from V and 4 bases from J, the junction kept 6 bases outside the gene matches. CDR1 is SGHNT, CDR2 YYREEE, per germline (reference sequence). CDR3 nucleotide sequence: TGTGCCAGCAGCTTGGAACTAGCGGAAGCTTACGAGCAGTACTTC. Translated, it gives CASSLELAEAYEQYF.

The chain links TRBV29-1 to TRBJ2-7, with 7 bases identical to TRBD1. V lost 8 bases to trimming and J lost 2 bases; unmatched junction nucleotides: 6. CDR3 size: 12 residues. Per germline, CDR1 SQVTM and CDR2 ANQGSEA. The DNA of the CDR3 is TGCAGCTCCTTGACAGGGACCTACGAGCAGTACTTC. Translation: CSSLTGTYEQYF.

This chain uses TRBV14 with TRBJ2-6; D perhaps matches TRBD1 (5 bases). The CDR3 runs 18 residues. Trimming pared 2 bases from V and 2 bases from J, leaving 16 bases between. Per the germline V gene, CDR1 is SGHDN and CDR2 is FVKESK. The DNA of the CDR3 is TGTGCCAGCAGCCAATTGTTGAAGGGGATTACTGGGGCCAACGTCCTGACTTTC. This codes for CASSQLLKGITGANVLTF.

V gene TRBV5-1 combines with J gene TRBJ2-7; TRBD1 aligns across 10 bases. The germline gives CDR1 SGHRS, CDR2 YFSETQ. Trimming cost V 4 bases and J 5 bases; bases outside gene matches: 15. The CDR3 loop spans 17 amino acids. This chain's CDR3 is CASSPLSMTGGVNEQYF. The CDR3 bases are TGCGCCAGCAGCCCGCTCTCGATGACAGGGGGCGTGAACGAGCAGTACTTC. The full variable domain, rest sourced from reference TRBV5-1 and TRBJ2-7, is KAGVTQTPRYLIKTRGQQVTLSCSPISGHRSVSWYQQTPGQGLQFLFEYFSETQRNKGNFPGRFSGRQFSNSRSEMNVSTLELGDSALYLCASSPLSMTGGVNEQYFGPGTRLTVT.

The chain is built from TRBV18 and TRBJ1-2, with no clear D. The ends were cut back, 3 bases at V and 5 bases at J, with 19 bases in the middle. Germline CDR1 KGHSH, CDR2 LQKENI. The CDR3 length is 16 residues. DNA for the CDR3: TGTGCCAGCTCACCTGCCCGGGCGAGTAATTTGTATGGCTACACCTTC. Protein product: CASSPARASNLYGYTF.

The V call is TRBV6-6, the J call TRBJ1-2, with a tentative D call TRBD1 (5 bases). The V end lost 5 bases, the J end lost 8 bases, and 18 bases lay between the germline ends. Germline CDR1 reads MNHNY; CDR2 reads SVGAGI (reference sequence). CDR3 length equals 14 residues. The chain's CDR3 is CASSRDRLTEGYTF. CDR3 coding DNA: TGTGCCAGCAGTAGGGACCGTTTAACGGAGGGCTACACCTTC.

The rearrangement links TRBV5-4 to TRBJ1-4; D remains ambiguous. Trimming shortened V by 1 base and J by 0 bases, and 7 bases separated the two germline ends. This CDR3 comprises 15 residues. Germline-derived CDR1 and CDR2 are SGHNT and YYREEE (reference sequence). The CDR3 DNA reads TGTGCCAGCAGCTTGTGGGGAGCAACTAATGAAAAACTGTTTTTT. As protein: CASSLWGATNEKLFF.

The chain is built from TRBV5-8 and TRBJ2-7; 8 bases match TRBD1. Germline V CDR1 and CDR2: SGHTS, YDEGEE. Trimming removed 4 bases from V and 4 bases from J; junction bases left unmatched: 7. The CDR3 contains 14 residues. Here the CDR3 reads CASSPGTGGYEQYF. CDR3 bases: TGTGCCAGCAGCCCAGGGACAGGCGGTTACGAGCAGTACTTC.

The chain has TRBV7-2 and TRBJ2-2; D is unclear. Germline CDR1 is SGHTA and CDR2 is FQGNSA. Trimming left V 2 bases short and J 0 bases short, with 10 bases between. CDR3 length: 16 residues. The CDR3 DNA reads as TGTGCCAGCAGCTTAATACATCTCGCGAACACCGGGGAGCTGTTTTTT. This sequence encodes CASSLIHLANTGELFF.

V and J are TRBV30 and TRBJ2-1, with 10 bases that match TRBD2. The CDR3 is 15 residues long. Germline V lookup: CDR1 GTSNPN, CDR2 SVGIG (reference sequence). Trimming took 3 bases from V and 5 from J; bases not matched to a gene: 7. CDR3 loop: CAWSRGLATNNEQFF. CDR3 in DNA: TGTGCCTGGAGCAGGGGACTAGCGACAAACAATGAGCAGTTCTTC.

The chain is built from TRBV18 and TRBJ2-2; D may be TRBD2 (6 bases). The germline V and J ends were trimmed by 0 bases and 6 bases, with 11 bases remaining between them. The V gene's germline CDR1 is KGHSH and CDR2 LQKENI. There are 15 residues in the CDR3. CDR3: CASSPPGREPGELFF. In DNA, the CDR3 is TGTGCCAGCTCACCACCAGGTCGGGAGCCCGGGGAGCTGTTTTTT.

The rearrangement uses TRBV27 and TRBJ1-5; D unresolved. CDR1 MNHEY and CDR2 SMNVEV come from the germline V gene (reference sequence). CDR3 length: 15 residues. The V gene lost 1 base and the J gene lost 5 bases, with 12 bases spanning the gap. The CDR3 DNA is TGTGCCAGCAGTTTATTACGTCCACGGGATCAGCCCCAGCATTTT. Protein: CASSLLRPRDQPQHF.

V and J are TRBV6-5 and TRBJ1-3; tentative D call: TRBD1 (6 bases). This CDR3 comprises 15 residues. V was pared by 2 bases and J by 4 bases, with 12 bases between. The germline CDR1 and CDR2 sequences are MNHEY and SVGAGI. This CDR3 is CASSYDRSEGNTIYF. CDR3 in DNA: TGTGCCAGCAGTTACGACAGGTCGGAGGGAAACACCATATATTTT.

This clone was seen a few times. This same CDR3 is encoded by further DNA sequences in the sample. This chain connects TRBV9 to TRBJ2-2; D is undetermined. Germline V gene data show CDR1 as SGDLS and CDR2 as YYNGEE. There are 12 residues in the CDR3. V shed 0 bases and J shed 5 bases, with 2 bases lying between them. This chain's CDR3 is CASSVGTGELFF. The CDR3 nucleotides read TGTGCCAGCAGCGTAGGAACCGGGGAGCTGTTTTTT.

V is TRBV10-3 and J is TRBJ2-5; 9 nucleotides match TRBD2. CDR1 and CDR2 from the germline V gene are ENHRY and SYGVKD. The CDR3 loop spans 15 amino acids. The trim removed 5 bases at V and 2 bases at J, leaving 6 bases unmatched. The CDR3 loop reads CAISRLAGGQETQYF. As DNA, the CDR3 is TGTGCCATCAGTCGCCTTGCGGGAGGGCAAGAGACCCAGTACTTC.

This chain connects TRBV7-9 to TRBJ2-3, with 7 bases matching TRBD1. In germline, CDR1 is SEHNR, CDR2 FQNEAQ (reference sequence). The V segment lost 0 bases and the J segment 5 bases; nucleotides outside the gene matches: 5. This CDR3 region has 15 residues. CDR3 nucleotides: TGTGCCAGCAGCTTAGCGCTAGGGGGCTTAGATACGCAGTATTTT. It yields the protein CASSLALGGLDTQYF.

V gene TRBV7-2 combines with J gene TRBJ1-1, with D unresolved. Looked up from germline, CDR1 is SGHTA and CDR2 is FQGNSA. Trimming took off 0 bases at V and 6 bases at J, with 11 bases between the two ends. This CDR3 region has 14 residues. The CDR3 DNA reads as TGTGCCAGCAGCTTAGCGATTGGGAGGCCTGAAGCTTTCTTT. As protein: CASSLAIGRPEAFF. The full variable domain, completed using reference TRBV7-2 and TRBJ1-1, is GAGVSQSPSNKVTEKGKDVELRCDPISGHTALYWYRQSLGQGLEFLIYFQGNSAPDKSGLPSDRFSAERTGGSVSTLTIQRTQQEDSAVYLCASSLAIGRPEAFFGQGTRLTVV.

V usage is TRBV6-5 and J usage is TRBJ2-7; D remains ambiguous. Per the germline V gene, CDR1 is MNHEY and CDR2 is SVGAGI. Trimming took 2 bases from V and 0 from J, leaving 11 bases between them. This CDR3 comprises 15 residues. DNA of the CDR3: TGTGCCAGCAGTTACGGGGTCTTCAGCTCCTACGAGCAGTACTTC. It encodes CASSYGVFSSYEQYF.

This sequence joins TRBV19 and TRBJ1-1; 8 bases are shared with TRBD1. In germline, CDR1 is LNHDA, CDR2 SQIVND (reference sequence). V gave up 7 bases and J gave up 5 bases; unmatched junction bases: 12. The CDR3 loop spans 15 amino acids. The CDR3, as DNA: TGTGCCAGTACGGGGACAGGCCGGCGGGGGACTGAAGCTTTCTTT. Translating it yields CASTGTGRRGTEAFF.

The CDR3 sequence: CASIWARPFF. In DNA form, the CDR3 reads TGTGCCAGCATTTGGGCGCGGCCTTTCTTT. The chain is built from TRBV6-1 and TRBJ1-1; D remains unclear. CDR1 and CDR2 from the germline V gene are MNHNS and SASEGT. The CDR3 is made up of 10 amino acids. V lost 7 bases and J 12 bases, leaving 12 bases between the germline ends.

The chain employs TRBV25-1 and TRBJ2-1; tentative D call: TRBD1 (6 bases). This CDR3 has 13 residues. Per the germline V gene, CDR1 is MGHDK and CDR2 is SYGVNS. Trimming stripped 5 bases from V and 10 bases from J, with 15 bases between. The CDR3 DNA sequence: TGTGCCAGCAGTCAGGGGCAGCGGAGGGAGCAGTTCTTC. Translation: CASSQGQRREQFF.